This T cell receptor beta chain was documented in a study of shared clonotypes between healthy human individuals. Study-level results: Among donors, the sharing of clonotypes was expected to be influenced by sequencing depth.

All donors were Caucasian adults living in Nashville, Tennessee. Trimming pared 0 bases from V and 0 bases from J, leaving 8 bases between. Per the germline V gene, CDR1 is SGHDT and CDR2 is YYEEEE. There are 15 residues in the CDR3. Investigators spread the genomic DNA of each subset evenly over several immunoSEQ plates. In the study's own analysis: ImmunoSEQ yielded junction-only sequences lacking quality scores, so filtering differed. Sequencing used immunoSEQ multiplex PCR; TCRdb keeps in-frame clones, though not all of them. V and J calls and clone size are given by that table; D and trimming were obtained from the DNA. The table records approximately 460,000 clones, about 74% of them present only once. Regarding this clone: The target antigen is unknown.

This clonotype was sampled from a woman in her thirties or forties in good health. Some clones in this sample may be carry-over from other donors' samples. The chain uses TRBV5-6 and TRBJ2-3; D is undetermined. Sequenced input: PBMCs. CDR3 amino acids: CASSLVAASTDTQYF. CDR3 nucleotide sequence: TGTGCCAGCAGCTTGGTTGCAGCTAGCACAGATACGCAGTATTTT. Drawing the rest from reference TRBV5-6 and TRBJ2-3, the complete variable domain is DAGVTQSPTHLIKTRGQQVTLRCSPKSGHDTVSWYQQALGQGPQFIFQYYEEEERQRGNFPDRFSGHQFPNYSSELNVNALLLGDSALYLCASSLVAASTDTQYFGPGTRLTVL.